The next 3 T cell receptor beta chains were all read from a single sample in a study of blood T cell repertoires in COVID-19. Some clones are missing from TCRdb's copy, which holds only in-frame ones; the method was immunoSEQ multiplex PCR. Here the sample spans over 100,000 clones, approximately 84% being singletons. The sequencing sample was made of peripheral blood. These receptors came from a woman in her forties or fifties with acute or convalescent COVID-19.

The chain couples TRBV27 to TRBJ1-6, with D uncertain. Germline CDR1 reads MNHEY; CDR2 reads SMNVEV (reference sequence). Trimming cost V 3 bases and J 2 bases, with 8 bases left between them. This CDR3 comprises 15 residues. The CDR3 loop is CASSFAATYNSPLHF. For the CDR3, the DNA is TGTGCCAGCAGTTTTGCGGCGACCTATAATTCACCCCTCCACTTT.

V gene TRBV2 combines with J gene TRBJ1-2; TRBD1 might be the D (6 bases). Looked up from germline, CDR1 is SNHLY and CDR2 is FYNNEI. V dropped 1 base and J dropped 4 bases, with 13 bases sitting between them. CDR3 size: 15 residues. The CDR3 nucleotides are TGTGCCAGCAGTGAAGGGGTCAGAGGGGGCTATGGCTACACCTTC. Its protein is CASSEGVRGGYGYTF.

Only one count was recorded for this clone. The CDR3: CASSIGSNQPQHF. The CDR3 DNA follows: TGTGCCAGCAGTATCGGGAGCAATCAGCCCCAGCATTTT. The gene calls are TRBV12-3 or TRBV12-4 and TRBJ1-5; D is undetermined. V lost 5 bases to trimming and J lost 1 base, with 6 bases between them. The CDR3 totals 13 residues.